The 30 T cell receptor beta chains below all came from one sample that was sequenced in a study of blood T cell repertoires in COVID-19. Using immunoSEQ multiplex PCR, the repertoire was profiled, and TCRdb retains in-frame clones only, with some absent. The sample gives hundreds of thousands of clones, approximately 86% of which show up once; roughly 3% is in the top ten. Sequenced sample: peripheral blood. These receptors originate from a man in his 60s with acute or convalescent COVID-19.

At least ten counts were recorded for this clone. The chain couples TRBV6-4 to TRBJ2-2; D uncertain. There are 13 residues in the CDR3. V lost 0 bases and J 4 bases, leaving 3 bases between the germline ends. CDR1 and CDR2 (germline): MRHNA, SNTAGT. CDR3 residues: CASSDSSTGELFF. CDR3 nucleotide sequence: TGTGCCAGCAGTGACTCTAGCACCGGGGAGCTGTTTTTT.

This chain joins TRBV7-3 and TRBJ2-2; D call uncertain. Between the trimmed V and J ends, which lost 5 bases and 3 bases, there was a span of 4 bases. Germline CDR1 reads SGHTA; CDR2 reads FQGTGA. This CDR3 is built from 12 residues. CDR3 sequence (DNA): TGTGCCAGCAGCCAATACACCGGGGAGCTGTTTTTT. Its translation is CASSQYTGELFF. The full variable domain, rest sourced from reference TRBV7-3 and TRBJ2-2, is GAGVSQTPSNKVTEKGKYVELRCDPISGHTALYWYRQSLGQGPEFLIYFQGTGAADDSGLPNDRFFAVRPEGSVSTLKIQRTERGDSAVYLCASSQYTGELFFGEGSRLTVL.

V gene TRBV20-1 combines with J gene TRBJ2-7, with 7 nucleotides matching TRBD2. Germline loops: CDR1 DFQATT, CDR2 SNEGSKA (reference sequence). J gave up 1 base and V 3 bases, and 6 bases lay outside the gene matches. The CDR3 has 14 residues. In nucleotides, the CDR3 is TGCAGTGCTAGTCCCCTTAGCGGGTCCTACGAGCAGTACTTC. Translating it yields CSASPLSGSYEQYF.

The genes are TRBV7-2 and TRBJ1-2, with D possibly being TRBD1 (6 bases). Germline CDR1 reads SGHTA; CDR2 reads FQGNSA. The ends were cut back, 5 bases at V and 4 bases at J, with 17 bases in the middle. The CDR3 contains 15 residues. The CDR3 DNA follows: TGTGCCAGCAGCACCGCGGGCGGACAGCCCTATGGCTACACCTTC. Encoded protein: CASSTAGGQPYGYTF. Full variable domain (outside the CDR3, taken from reference TRBV7-2 and TRBJ1-2): GAGVSQSPSNKVTEKGKDVELRCDPISGHTALYWYRQSLGQGLEFLIYFQGNSAPDKSGLPSDRFSAERTGGSVSTLTIQRTQQEDSAVYLCASSTAGGQPYGYTFGSGTRLTVV.

This rearrangement joins TRBV6-5 to TRBJ1-6; weak D call: TRBD1 (5 bases). The ends were cut back, 2 bases at V and 13 bases at J, with 15 bases in the middle. Per the germline V gene, CDR1 is MNHEY and CDR2 is SVGAGI. There are 14 residues in the CDR3. The CDR3 sequence is CASSYQGQNPPLHF. CDR3 nucleotides: TGTGCCAGCAGTTACCAGGGCCAAAATCCTCCCCTCCACTTT.

The chain carries TRBV5-1 and TRBJ2-6; possible D gene TRBD1, 7 bases. CDR3 length: 20 residues. Germline-derived CDR1 and CDR2 are SGHRS and YFSETQ. Trimming pared 5 bases from V and 0 bases from J, leaving 24 bases between. Here the CDR3 reads CASSTLGGGSPNSGANVLTF. The CDR3 DNA is TGCGCCAGCAGTACACTAGGAGGGGGCAGCCCGAACTCTGGGGCCAACGTCCTGACTTTC.

This clone has a handful of counts. V and J are TRBV30 and TRBJ2-7; the D gene is possibly TRBD2 (6 bases). With 5 bases removed from V and 2 bases from J, the gap between germline ends came to 10 bases. CDR3 length: 12 residues. CDR1 is GTSNPN and CDR2 is SVGIG in the germline V gene (reference sequence). CDR3 sequence reads: CAWSGGAYEQYF. The DNA for the CDR3 is TGTGCCTGGTCGGGCGGGGCCTACGAGCAGTACTTC.

The chain recombines TRBV24-1 with TRBJ2-3, with 11 bases identical to TRBD2. Germline loops: CDR1 KGHDR, CDR2 SFDVKD. The trim removed 6 bases at V and 4 bases at J, leaving 11 bases unmatched. The CDR3 is 17 amino acids. CDR3 loop: CATSMRVAGGRADTQYF. The DNA of the CDR3 is TGTGCCACCAGTATGCGGGTAGCGGGGGGGCGTGCAGATACGCAGTATTTT.

The CDR3 is CASSLFGRVGTGNTIYF. In DNA form, the CDR3 reads TGTGCCAGCAGTTTGTTCGGCAGGGTGGGGACTGGAAACACCATATATTTT. The rearrangement uses TRBV28 and TRBJ1-3, with D possibly TRBD1 on 5 matching bases. This CDR3 contains 17 residues. The ends were cut back, 3 bases at V and 2 bases at J, with 17 bases in the middle. Per the germline V gene, CDR1 is MDHEN and CDR2 is SYDVKM.

The gene calls are TRBV27 and TRBJ2-5; D call uncertain. CDR3 length: 13 residues. V lost 2 bases, J lost 1 base, and 5 bases lay in between. Germline CDR1 is MNHEY and CDR2 is SMNVEV (reference sequence). The CDR3 DNA reads as TGTGCCAGCAGTTTAACTCGCCAAGAGACCCAGTACTTC. This codes for CASSLTRQETQYF.

The V and J genes are TRBV6-1 and TRBJ2-5, with D perhaps matching TRBD2 (5 bases). The length of the CDR3 is 15 residues. Germline loops: CDR1 MNHNS, CDR2 SASEGT. V lost 3 bases and J 2 bases, leaving 13 bases between the germline ends. CDR3 in amino acids: CASSERTLGQETQYF. For the CDR3, the DNA is TGTGCCAGCAGTGAGCGGACTCTAGGACAAGAGACCCAGTACTTC.

This chain links TRBV7-2 with TRBJ2-7, with 7 bases that match TRBD2. Germline values: CDR1 SGHTA, CDR2 FQGNSA. The CDR3 length is 11 residues. V trimming: 5 bases; J trimming: 5 bases; junction bases outside the gene matches: 0. The CDR3 DNA sequence: TGTGCCAGCAGCCGGGAGGACGAGCAGTACTTC. Amino acid sequence: CASSREDEQYF.

This chain joins TRBV19 and TRBJ1-5; no firm D call. V lost 6 bases and J lost 4, with 10 bases in between. The CDR3 has 13 amino acids. Germline CDR1 reads LNHDA; CDR2 reads SQIVND (reference sequence). DNA for the CDR3: TGTGCCAGTAGGCCCCTAGAGAATCAGCCCCAGCATTTT. Its protein is CASRPLENQPQHF. Full variable domain (outside the CDR3, taken from reference TRBV19 and TRBJ1-5): DGGITQSPKYLFRKEGQNVTLSCEQNLNHDAMYWYRQDPGQGLRLIYYSQIVNDFQKGDIAEGYSVSREKKESFPLTVTSAQKNPTAFYLCASRPLENQPQHFGDGTRLSIL.

The chain joins TRBV7-8 to TRBJ2-7; D remains unclear. The CDR3 is 14 residues long. V was pared by 7 bases and J by 0 bases, with 13 bases between. CDR1 and CDR2 from the germline V gene are SGHVS and FQNEAQ. DNA for the CDR3: TGTGCCAGCACCCTAAAGAGGAGCTCCTACGAGCAGTACTTC. Its translation is CASTLKRSSYEQYF.

This sequence joins TRBV19 and TRBJ2-7; 7 nucleotides line up with TRBD1. This CDR3 comprises 14 residues. The trim removed 5 bases at V and 0 bases at J, leaving 4 bases unmatched. The germline CDR1 and CDR2 sequences are LNHDA and SQIVND (reference sequence). The DNA of the CDR3 is TGTGCCAGTAGTTTCGACAGGGTCTCCTACGAGCAGTACTTC. It specifies CASSFDRVSYEQYF.

This clone was seen only once. V is TRBV12-5 and J is TRBJ1-5; D not certain. The CDR3 covers 16 residues. Deletions cut 6 bases from V and 0 bases from J, with 15 bases between. Germline assignment: CDR1 LGHNT and CDR2 FRNRAP. This chain's CDR3 is CASGPSRENSNQPQHF. CDR3 nucleotide sequence: TGTGCTAGTGGGCCGTCACGAGAGAATAGCAATCAGCCCCAGCATTTT. The whole variable domain, remainder taken from reference TRBV12-5 and TRBJ1-5, is DARVTQTPRHKVTEMGQEVTMRCQPILGHNTVFWYRQTMMQGLELLAYFRNRAPLDDSGMPKDRFSAEMPDATLATLKIQPSEPRDSAVYFCASGPSRENSNQPQHFGDGTRLSIL.

The chain employs TRBV7-6 and TRBJ1-4, with 7 bases fitting TRBD1. Germline V gene sequence: CDR1 SGHVS, CDR2 FNYEAQ. The CDR3 contains 15 residues. V lost 5 bases, J lost 0 bases, and 3 bases stayed unmatched. The CDR3 region is CASSLQGATNEKLFF. The CDR3 DNA reads as TGTGCCAGCAGCCTGCAGGGGGCAACTAATGAAAAACTGTTTTTT.

This clone has a single count. The gene calls are TRBV7-9 and TRBJ1-4; 7 bases map to TRBD1. The CDR3 is 16 amino acids. V trimming: 5 bases; J trimming: 7 bases; junction bases outside the gene matches: 13. The V gene's germline CDR1 is SEHNR and CDR2 FQNEAQ (reference sequence). CDR3 residues: CASSTLTGASGEKLFF. For the CDR3, the DNA is TGTGCCAGCAGCACACTAACAGGGGCGTCCGGTGAAAAACTGTTTTTT. Supplemented by reference TRBV7-9 and TRBJ1-4, the full variable domain reads DTGVSQNPRHKITKRGQNVTFRCDPISEHNRLYWYRQTLGQGPEFLTYFQNEAQLEKSRLLSDRFSAERPKGSFSTLEIQRTEQGDSAMYLCASSTLTGASGEKLFFGSGTQLSVL.

The V call is TRBV6-2 or TRBV6-3, the J call TRBJ2-7, with D possibly matching TRBD2 (6 bases). The germline V gene has CDR1 MNHEY and CDR2 SVGEGT. CDR3 length: 14 residues. Trimming removed 5 bases at V and 1 base at J, with 12 bases between. The CDR3 nucleotides read TGTGCCAGCAGTAAGGGACTCACTTCCTACGAGCAGTACTTC. This encodes CASSKGLTSYEQYF.

This CDR3 reads CASSPRQLGENTEAFF. Written as DNA, the CDR3 is TGTGCCAGTAGTCCGCGGCAATTGGGAGAGAACACTGAAGCTTTCTTT. The chain is built from TRBV19 and TRBJ1-1; no clear D. The ends were cut back, 5 bases at V and 1 base at J, with 17 bases in the middle. The CDR3 is 16 amino acids. Per germline, CDR1 LNHDA and CDR2 SQIVND (reference sequence).

The chain recombines TRBV5-4 with TRBJ2-5; 9 nucleotides match TRBD1. V lost 5 bases to trimming and J lost 5 bases; unmatched junction nucleotides: 13. Germline V gene data show CDR1 as SGHNT and CDR2 as YYREEE (reference sequence). The CDR3 extends over 16 amino acids. The chain's CDR3 is CASRPTRDRAGETQYF. The CDR3 coding sequence is TGTGCCAGCAGGCCTACCCGGGACAGGGCGGGGGAGACCCAGTACTTC.

For this clone: This same CDR3 is encoded by further DNA sequences in the sample. The genes are TRBV9 and TRBJ2-7; 7 bases agree with TRBD2. The CDR3 consists of 15 residues. Germline V CDR1 and CDR2: SGDLS, YYNGEE. Trimming took 0 bases from V and 0 from J; bases not matched to a gene: 3. CDR3 nucleotide sequence: TGTGCCAGCAGCGTAGGGTCGGGGGGCTCCTACGAGCAGTACTTC. Amino acids: CASSVGSGGSYEQYF.

The genes are TRBV10-1 and TRBJ1-1, with D perhaps matching TRBD1 (6 bases). V was clipped by 2 bases and J by 1 base, with 8 bases between them. In germline, CDR1 is WNHNN, CDR2 SYGVQD (reference sequence). This CDR3 has 14 residues. The CDR3 spells CASSEPGENTEAFF. The CDR3 DNA is TGCGCCAGCAGTGAGCCAGGGGAGAACACTGAAGCTTTCTTT.

This chain joins TRBV12-5 and TRBJ2-3, with D tentatively TRBD2 (6 bases). In germline, CDR1 is LGHNT, CDR2 FRNRAP. This CDR3 contains 14 residues. V lost 3 bases, J lost 6 bases, and 13 bases lay in between. The CDR3 protein is CASGFQVGGDTQYF. The DNA for the CDR3 is TGTGCTAGTGGTTTTCAGGTTGGGGGGGATACGCAGTATTTT.

The chain joins TRBV5-1 to TRBJ1-5; no firm D call. This CDR3 region has 14 residues. Deletions cut 0 bases from V and 5 bases from J, with 9 bases between. Germline assignment: CDR1 SGHRS and CDR2 YFSETQ. CDR3: CASSLAGEDQPQHF. The CDR3 region has the DNA TGCGCCAGCAGCTTGGCCGGGGAGGATCAGCCCCAGCATTTT.

The sample holds a few counts of this clone. This sequence joins TRBV4-3 and TRBJ2-1, with 12 positions matching TRBD2. Germline V gene sequence: CDR1 LGHNA, CDR2 YSLEER. This CDR3 has 16 residues. V lost 0 bases, J lost 9 bases, and 6 bases stayed unmatched. The CDR3 is CASSQEPSGGASEQFF. For the CDR3, the DNA is TGCGCCAGCAGCCAAGAACCTAGCGGGGGGGCAAGTGAGCAGTTCTTC.

DNA for the CDR3: TGTGCCAGCAGCCCACAGGGGGCCTCCTACGAGCAGTACTTC. It encodes CASSPQGASYEQYF. The genes are TRBV4-2 and TRBJ2-7; 9 nucleotides line up with TRBD1. The CDR3 runs 14 residues. The V gene end was trimmed by 4 bases and the J gene end by 0 bases; junction bases not matched to a gene: 1. Germline V CDR1 and CDR2: LGHNA, YNFKEQ.

The chain carries TRBV10-2 and TRBJ2-7; possibly TRBD2 for D (5 bases). The CDR3 is 13 amino acids. Deletions cut 6 bases from V and 0 bases from J, with 9 bases between. Germline assignment: CDR1 WSHSY and CDR2 SAAADI. CDR3 sequence reads: CASRMGSSYEQYF. The CDR3 nucleotides read TGCGCCAGCAGGATGGGGAGCTCCTACGAGCAGTACTTC.

This clone has only one observation. V is TRBV5-4 and J is TRBJ1-6; 9 bases fit TRBD1. V trimming: 3 bases; J trimming: 4 bases; junction bases outside the gene matches: 8. The CDR3 sequence is 17 residues long. The germline gives CDR1 SGHNT, CDR2 YYREEE (reference sequence). The chain's CDR3 is CASSSPRQGVYNSPLHF. The CDR3 coding sequence is TGTGCCAGCAGCTCACCCCGACAGGGGGTGTATAATTCACCCCTCCACTTT.

This chain connects TRBV6-5 to TRBJ2-3; 10 nucleotides match TRBD2. J lost 6 bases, V lost 0 bases, and 6 bases had no gene match. Germline loops: CDR1 MNHEY, CDR2 SVGAGI. The CDR3 is 16 residues long. The CDR3 spells CASSYSLAGSGDTQYF. In DNA form, the CDR3 reads TGTGCCAGCAGTTACTCACTAGCGGGGTCGGGTGATACGCAGTATTTT.